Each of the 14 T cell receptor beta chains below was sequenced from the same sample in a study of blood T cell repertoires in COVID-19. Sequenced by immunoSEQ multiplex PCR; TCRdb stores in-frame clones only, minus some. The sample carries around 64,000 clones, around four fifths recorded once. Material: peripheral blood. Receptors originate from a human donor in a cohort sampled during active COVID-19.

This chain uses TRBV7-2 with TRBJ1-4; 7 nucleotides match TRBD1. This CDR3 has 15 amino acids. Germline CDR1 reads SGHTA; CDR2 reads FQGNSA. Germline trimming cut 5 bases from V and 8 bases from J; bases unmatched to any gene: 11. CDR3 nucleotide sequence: TGTGCCAGCAGCCAACACAGGGGTTCTCTGGAAAAACTGTTTTTT. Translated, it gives CASSQHRGSLEKLFF.

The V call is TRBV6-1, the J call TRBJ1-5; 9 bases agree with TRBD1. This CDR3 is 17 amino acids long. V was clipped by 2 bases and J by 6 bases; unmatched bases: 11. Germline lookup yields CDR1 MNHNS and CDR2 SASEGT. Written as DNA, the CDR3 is TGTGCCAGCAGTGAAACCCGGGACAGGGCTTTCGGTCAGCCCCAGCATTTT. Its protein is CASSETRDRAFGQPQHF.

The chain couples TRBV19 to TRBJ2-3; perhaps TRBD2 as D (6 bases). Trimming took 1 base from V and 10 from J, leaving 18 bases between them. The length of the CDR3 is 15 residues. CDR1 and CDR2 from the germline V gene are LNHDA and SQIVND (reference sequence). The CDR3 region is CASSIGGAPRRAQYF. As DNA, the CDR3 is TGTGCCAGTAGTATAGGCGGGGCCCCGCGGAGGGCGCAGTATTTT.

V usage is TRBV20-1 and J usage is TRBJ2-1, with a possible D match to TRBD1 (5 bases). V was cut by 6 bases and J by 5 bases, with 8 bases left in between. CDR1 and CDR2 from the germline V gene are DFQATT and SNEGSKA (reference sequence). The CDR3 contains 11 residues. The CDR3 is CSAWTHNEQFF. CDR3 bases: TGCAGTGCCTGGACACACAATGAGCAGTTCTTC.

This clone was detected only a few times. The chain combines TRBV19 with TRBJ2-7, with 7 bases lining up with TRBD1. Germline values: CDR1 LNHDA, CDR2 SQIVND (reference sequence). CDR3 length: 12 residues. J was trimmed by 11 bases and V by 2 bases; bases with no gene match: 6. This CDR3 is CASSITTGTKYF. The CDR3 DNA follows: TGTGCCAGTAGTATAACGACAGGGACAAAGTACTTC.

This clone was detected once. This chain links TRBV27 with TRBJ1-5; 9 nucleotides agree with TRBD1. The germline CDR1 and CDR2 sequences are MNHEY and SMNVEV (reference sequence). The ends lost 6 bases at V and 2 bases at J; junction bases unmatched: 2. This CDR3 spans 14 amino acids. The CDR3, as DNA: TGTGCCAGCAGCCGGACAGGGGGCAATCAGCCCCAGCATTTT. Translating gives CASSRTGGNQPQHF.

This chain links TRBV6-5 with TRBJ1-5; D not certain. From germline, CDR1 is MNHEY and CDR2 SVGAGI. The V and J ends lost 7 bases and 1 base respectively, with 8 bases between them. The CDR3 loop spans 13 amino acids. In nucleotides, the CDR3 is TGTGCCAGCATGCGGGGAAGCAATCAGCCCCAGCATTTT. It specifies CASMRGSNQPQHF.

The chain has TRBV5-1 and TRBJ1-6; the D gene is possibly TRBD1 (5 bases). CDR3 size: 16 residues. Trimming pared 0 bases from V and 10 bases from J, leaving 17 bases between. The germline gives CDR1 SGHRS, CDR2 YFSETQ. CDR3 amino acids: CASSLVQGRFGSPLHF. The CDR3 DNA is TGCGCCAGCAGCTTGGTCCAGGGCCGTTTTGGATCACCCCTCCACTTT.

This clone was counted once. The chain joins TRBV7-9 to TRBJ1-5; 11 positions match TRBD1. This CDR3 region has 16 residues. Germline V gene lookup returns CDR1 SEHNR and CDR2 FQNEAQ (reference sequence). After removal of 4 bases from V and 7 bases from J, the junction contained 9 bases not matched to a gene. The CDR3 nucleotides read TGTGCCAGCAGCTACTGGACAGGGGGCCCACAGCAGCCCCAGCATTTT. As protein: CASSYWTGGPQQPQHF.

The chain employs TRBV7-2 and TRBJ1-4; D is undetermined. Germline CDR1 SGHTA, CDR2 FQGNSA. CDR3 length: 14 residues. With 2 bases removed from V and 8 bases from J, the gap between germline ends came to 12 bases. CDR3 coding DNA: TGTGCCAGCAGCTTATGGGCAGTAGGCGAAAAACTGTTTTTT. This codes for CASSLWAVGEKLFF.

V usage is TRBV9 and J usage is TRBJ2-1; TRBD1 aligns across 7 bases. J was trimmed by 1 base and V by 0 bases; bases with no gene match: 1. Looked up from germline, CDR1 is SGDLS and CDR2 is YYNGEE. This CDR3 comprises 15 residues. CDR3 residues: CASSVDRGSYNEQFF. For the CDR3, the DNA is TGTGCCAGCAGCGTAGACAGGGGTTCCTACAATGAGCAGTTCTTC.

The CDR3 DNA follows: TGTGCCAGCAGGCGGCGGAGATATCATGGCTACACCTTC. The encoded protein is CASRRRRYHGYTF. The chain links TRBV21-1 to TRBJ1-2. TRBV21-1 is a documented pseudogene. The CDR3 has 13 amino acids.

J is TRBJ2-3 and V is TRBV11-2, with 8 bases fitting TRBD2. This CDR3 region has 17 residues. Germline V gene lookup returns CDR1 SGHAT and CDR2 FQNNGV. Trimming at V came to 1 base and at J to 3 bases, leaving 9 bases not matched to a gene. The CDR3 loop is CASSLGALAGRTDTQYF. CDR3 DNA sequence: TGTGCCAGCAGCTTAGGGGCGTTAGCGGGGCGTACAGATACGCAGTATTTT.

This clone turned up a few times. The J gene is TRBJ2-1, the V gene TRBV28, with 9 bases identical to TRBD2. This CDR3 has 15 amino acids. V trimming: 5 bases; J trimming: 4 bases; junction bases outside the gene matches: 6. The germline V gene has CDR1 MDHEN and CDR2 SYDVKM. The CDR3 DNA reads TGTGCCAGCAGTCTAGCGGGGACCTTATACAATGAGCAGTTCTTC. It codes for CASSLAGTLYNEQFF.